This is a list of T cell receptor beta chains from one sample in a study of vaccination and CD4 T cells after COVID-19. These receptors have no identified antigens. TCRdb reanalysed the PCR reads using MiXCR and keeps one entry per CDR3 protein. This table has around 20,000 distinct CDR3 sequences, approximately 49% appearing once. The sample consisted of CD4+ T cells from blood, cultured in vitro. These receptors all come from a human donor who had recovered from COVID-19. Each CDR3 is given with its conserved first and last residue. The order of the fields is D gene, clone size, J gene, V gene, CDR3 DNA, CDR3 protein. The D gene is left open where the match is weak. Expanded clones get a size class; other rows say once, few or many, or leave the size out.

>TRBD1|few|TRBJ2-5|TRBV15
TGTGCCACCAGCAGAGATGCGGGACAGGGGAGGGAGACCCAGTACTTC
CATSRDAGQGRETQYF
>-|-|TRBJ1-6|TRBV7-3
TGTGCCAGCAGCTTAACGGTCAGGACAGCACGGGGTTCACCCCTCCACTTT
CASSLTVRTARGSPLHF
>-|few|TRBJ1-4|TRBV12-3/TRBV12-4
TGTGCCAGCAGTTTCAGAGGGCTAGGGGAAAAACTGTTTTTT
CASSFRGLGEKLFF
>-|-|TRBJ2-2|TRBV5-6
TGTGCCAGCAGCTTGTCGGCAGGGGCGGACACCGGGGAGCTGTTTTTT
CASSLSAGADTGELFF
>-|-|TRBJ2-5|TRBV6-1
TGTGCCAGCAGGGCCCGTCGACAGGGAGGCCAAGAGACCCAGTACTTC
CASRARRQGGQETQYF
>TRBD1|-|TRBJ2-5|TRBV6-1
TGTGCCAGCAGAGGGATAGGGACAGGGGAGACCCAGTACTTC
CASRGIGTGETQYF
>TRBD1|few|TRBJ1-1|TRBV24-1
TGTGCCACCCTAGTCGCAGGGGACCGGGACAGAAGCACTGAAGCTTTCTTT
CATLVAGDRDRSTEAFF
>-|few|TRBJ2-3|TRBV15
TGTGCCACCAGCGCTTATGGCGGGATTAGCACAGATACGCAGTATTTT
CATSAYGGISTDTQYF
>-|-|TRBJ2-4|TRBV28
TGTGCCAGCAGTGGTTTTTCTAAAAACATTCAGTACTTC
CASSGFSKNIQYF
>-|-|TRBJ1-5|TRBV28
TGTGCCAGCAGTATTAACAGGGGCAATCAGCCCCAGCATTTT
CASSINRGNQPQHF
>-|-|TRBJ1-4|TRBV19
TGTGCCAGTACCCCCCGAGGCGATGGTGAAAAACTGTTTTTT
CASTPRGDGEKLFF
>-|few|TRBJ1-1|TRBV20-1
TGCAGTGCTAGACCCCCGGCGAACACTGAAGCTTTCTTT
CSARPPANTEAFF
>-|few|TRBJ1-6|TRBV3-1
TGTGCCAGCAGCCAACACGACAGAGGGGTTAGTTCACCCCTCCACTTT
CASSQHDRGVSSPLHF
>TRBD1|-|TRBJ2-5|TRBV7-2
TGTGCCAGCAGCTTAGCATGGCAGGGGGCAGGAGAGACCCAGTACTTC
CASSLAWQGAGETQYF
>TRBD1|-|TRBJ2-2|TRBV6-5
TGTGCCAGCAGTTACGAGAGGGGGCGAGAGAACACCGGGGAGCTGTTTTTT
CASSYERGRENTGELFF
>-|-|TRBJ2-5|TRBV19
TGTGCCAGTAGTTGGGCTTACCCCCCGGGGGAGACCCAGTACTTC
CASSWAYPPGETQYF
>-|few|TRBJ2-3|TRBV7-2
TGTGCCAGCAGCTTAATACAGCCCACAGATACGCAGTATTTT
CASSLIQPTDTQYF
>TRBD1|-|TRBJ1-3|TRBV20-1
TGCAGTGCTAGAGATTTCGGGGACAGCTCTGGAAACACCATATATTTT
CSARDFGDSSGNTIYF